The next 27 T cell receptor beta chains were all read from a single sample in a study of blood T cell repertoires in COVID-19. The repertoire was sequenced with immunoSEQ multiplex PCR; TCRdb's copy has only in-frame clones and lacks some. The table has 130,000 to 150,000 clones, about 89% seen once. The sample was peripheral blood. The source is a man older than 75 with acute or convalescent COVID-19.

The gene calls are TRBV28 and TRBJ1-5, with 10 nucleotides matching TRBD1. The CDR3 spans 17 residues. V lost 3 bases, J lost 7 bases, and 12 bases stayed unmatched. Germline V lookup: CDR1 MDHEN, CDR2 SYDVKM. The CDR3 DNA sequence: TGTGCCAGCAGTTTGATCGGGACAGGGGATTGGAAACAGCCCCAGCATTTT. This encodes CASSLIGTGDWKQPQHF. The complete variable domain, with remaining parts taken from reference TRBV28 and TRBJ1-5, reads DVKVTQSSRYLVKRTGEKVFLECVQDMDHENMFWYRQDPGLGLRLIYFSYDVKMKEKGDIPEGYSVSREKKERFSLILESASTNQTSMYLCASSLIGTGDWKQPQHFGDGTRLSIL.

The chain recombines TRBV6-4 with TRBJ1-1, with D perhaps TRBD1 (6 bases). Germline loops: CDR1 MRHNA, CDR2 SNTAGT. V lost 5 bases, J lost 1 base, and 11 bases lay in between. The CDR3 has 14 amino acids. DNA for the CDR3: TGTGCCAGCAGTTCTGAAGGGGGGAACACTGAAGCTTTCTTT. Its protein product is CASSSEGGNTEAFF.

V is TRBV10-1 and J is TRBJ2-7; TRBD1 matches at 8 bases. The CDR3 extends over 16 amino acids. V shed 0 bases and J 5 bases; nucleotides not matched to a gene: 9. Germline V gene data show CDR1 as WNHNN and CDR2 as SYGVQD (reference sequence). As DNA, the CDR3 is TGCGCCAGCAGTGAGTCCGCAAGGACAGGGTTCAACGAGCAGTACTTC. Protein: CASSESARTGFNEQYF.

The rearrangement joins TRBV5-5 to TRBJ2-5; 8 nucleotides align to TRBD1. The CDR3 extends over 15 amino acids. V trimming: 4 bases; J trimming: 4 bases; junction bases outside the gene matches: 9. Germline CDR1 SGHKS, CDR2 YYEKEE (reference sequence). Here the CDR3 DNA reads TGTGCCAGCAGCCATTACATTGGACAGGGAGAGACCCAGTACTTC. Translating it yields CASSHYIGQGETQYF.

This clone occurred once. The same CDR3 can be traced to other DNA sequences in this sample. V usage is TRBV13 and J usage is TRBJ2-7; weak D call: TRBD2 (6 bases). Germline V lookup: CDR1 PRHDT, CDR2 FYEKMQ (reference sequence). This CDR3 contains 15 residues. V was clipped by 5 bases and J by 3 bases, with 17 bases between them. Written as DNA, the CDR3 is TGTGCCAGCAGCCCAAGGGATGCGGGGAGCTACGAGCAGTACTTC. Translation gives CASSPRDAGSYEQYF.

The chain joins TRBV6-5 to TRBJ2-7; TRBD1 is a possible D gene (6 bases). Trimming took 7 bases from V and 5 from J, leaving 18 bases between them. Germline V gives CDR1 MNHEY, CDR2 SVGAGI. The CDR3 has 14 amino acids. The chain's CDR3 is CASKEGTYRDEQYF. As DNA, the CDR3 is TGTGCCAGCAAGGAAGGGACATATAGGGACGAGCAGTACTTC.

The chain uses TRBV27 and TRBJ2-7, with a weak D call TRBD1 (6 bases). Per germline, CDR1 MNHEY and CDR2 SMNVEV (reference sequence). The V and J ends lost 5 bases and 3 bases respectively, with 17 bases between them. The CDR3 length is 15 residues. CDR3 nucleotide sequence: TGTGCCAGCAGTCCCGGCATCAGGGGTGGCTACGAGCAGTACTTC. It codes for CASSPGIRGGYEQYF.

This clone was recorded once. The V and J genes are TRBV5-1 and TRBJ2-3; perhaps TRBD1 as D (6 bases). V was pared by 3 bases and J by 2 bases, with 10 bases between. CDR3 length: 14 residues. Looked up from germline, CDR1 is SGHRS and CDR2 is YFSETQ. The CDR3 reads CASSSTGYTDTQYF. CDR3 coding DNA: TGCGCCAGCAGCTCAACAGGGTACACAGATACGCAGTATTTT.

The V call is TRBV7-8, the J call TRBJ2-5; a possible D gene is TRBD1 (6 bases). V lost 3 bases and J 5 bases, leaving 16 bases between the germline ends. The length of the CDR3 is 15 residues. Germline V gene data show CDR1 as SGHVS and CDR2 as FQNEAQ. The DNA for the CDR3 is TGTGCCAGCAGCTTCGGTAACGACAGGTTGGAGACCCAGTACTTC. Its protein product is CASSFGNDRLETQYF.

The CDR3 reads CASSTQSGGVLETQYF. The CDR3 nucleotides read TGTGCCAGCAGTACCCAAAGCGGGGGGGTATTGGAGACCCAGTACTTC. The chain recombines TRBV28 with TRBJ2-5; 10 nucleotides line up with TRBD2. CDR1 MDHEN and CDR2 SYDVKM come from the germline V gene. Trimming at V came to 5 bases and at J to 5 bases, leaving 11 bases not matched to a gene. The CDR3 extends over 16 amino acids. Combining the CDR3 with reference TRBV28 and TRBJ2-5 gives the whole variable domain DVKVTQSSRYLVKRTGEKVFLECVQDMDHENMFWYRQDPGLGLRLIYFSYDVKMKEKGDIPEGYSVSREKKERFSLILESASTNQTSMYLCASSTQSGGVLETQYFGPGTRLLVL.

The chain employs TRBV12-5 and TRBJ2-1, with TRBD2 matching 12 bases. Germline V gene lookup returns CDR1 LGHNT and CDR2 FRNRAP. Trimming removed 6 bases from V and 4 bases from J; junction bases left unmatched: 4. The CDR3 is made up of 15 amino acids. The CDR3 region has the DNA TGTGCTAGTGGATATGGACTAGCGGGGTACAATGAGCAGTTCTTC. It yields the protein CASGYGLAGYNEQFF. Supplemented by reference TRBV12-5 and TRBJ2-1, the full variable domain reads DARVTQTPRHKVTEMGQEVTMRCQPILGHNTVFWYRQTMMQGLELLAYFRNRAPLDDSGMPKDRFSAEMPDATLATLKIQPSEPRDSAVYFCASGYGLAGYNEQFFGPGTRLTVL.

J is TRBJ1-1 and V is TRBV12-3 or TRBV12-4; a possible D gene is TRBD1 (6 bases). Between the trimmed V and J ends, which lost 3 bases and 4 bases, there was a span of 9 bases. This CDR3 has 13 residues. The CDR3 loop reads CASSFVGATEAFF. DNA of the CDR3: TGTGCCAGCAGTTTCGTGGGGGCCACTGAAGCTTTCTTT.

The rearrangement uses TRBV6-1 and TRBJ2-1; 7 nucleotides line up with TRBD2. CDR1 is MNHNS and CDR2 is SASEGT in the germline V gene. The J segment lost 3 bases and the V segment lost 2 bases, leaving 7 bases of the junction unmatched. The CDR3 length is 16 residues. The CDR3 loop reads CASSERGEVGYNEQFF. The CDR3 DNA sequence: TGTGCCAGCAGTGAACGGGGGGAGGTAGGCTACAATGAGCAGTTCTTC.

The chain combines TRBV5-6 with TRBJ2-3; D is possibly TRBD2 (5 bases). The V end lost 0 bases, the J end lost 2 bases, and 7 bases lay between the germline ends. Germline V lookup: CDR1 SGHDT, CDR2 YYEEEE. The CDR3 contains 14 residues. The CDR3 loop reads CASSLAGNTDTQYF. In DNA form, the CDR3 reads TGTGCCAGCAGCTTGGCCGGGAACACAGATACGCAGTATTTT.

Only a few counts were recorded for this clone. The chain employs TRBV19 and TRBJ2-7, with D maybe TRBD2 (6 bases). This CDR3 has 13 residues. The V gene's germline CDR1 is LNHDA and CDR2 SQIVND (reference sequence). V lost 4 bases and J lost 4, with 11 bases in between. CDR3 DNA sequence: TGTGCCAGTAGTAAGGAGGGAGGTTACGAGCAGTACTTC. It encodes CASSKEGGYEQYF.

The chain couples TRBV19 to TRBJ2-5; tentatively, D is TRBD2 (6 bases). Germline lookup yields CDR1 LNHDA and CDR2 SQIVND (reference sequence). The CDR3 covers 16 residues. Between the trimmed V and J ends, which lost 1 base and 0 bases, there was a span of 12 bases. The CDR3 DNA reads TGTGCCAGTAGTATAGTCAGGGACTGGGACCAAGAGACCCAGTACTTC. Translation gives CASSIVRDWDQETQYF.

The chain carries TRBV3-1 (or the pseudogene TRBV3-2) and TRBJ2-7; maybe TRBD1 (6 bases). The CDR3 consists of 15 residues. Trimming took off 3 bases at V and 5 bases at J, with 17 bases between the two ends. Germline CDR1 is LGHDT and CDR2 is YNNKEL (reference sequence). The CDR3 reads CASSQFMGTTNEQYF. In DNA form, the CDR3 reads TGTGCCAGCAGCCAGTTCATGGGGACAACCAACGAGCAGTACTTC.

The rearrangement uses TRBV6-5 and TRBJ2-2; no reliable D call. CDR3 length: 12 amino acids. Germline CDR1 and CDR2: MNHEY and SVGAGI. V gave up 10 bases and J gave up 4 bases, with 10 bases separating them. The CDR3 bases are TGTGCCACCTTCAGAACCACCGGGGAGCTGTTTTTT. As protein: CATFRTTGELFF.

The chain uses TRBV5-1 and TRBJ2-1; TRBD2 matches 8 bases. The CDR3 totals 17 residues. The ends lost 0 bases at V and 5 bases at J; junction bases unmatched: 10. CDR1 is SGHRS and CDR2 is YFSETQ in the germline V gene. The CDR3 DNA reads TGCGCCAGCAGCTTGGCCCGGGGCGGGAGGTCAGACAATGAGCAGTTCTTC. Translating it yields CASSLARGGRSDNEQFF.

This clone has only one observation. V and J are TRBV2 and TRBJ2-1, with 9 nucleotides matching TRBD2. Germline assignment: CDR1 SNHLY and CDR2 FYNNEI. The length of the CDR3 is 15 residues. Germline trimming cut 4 bases from V and 7 bases from J; bases unmatched to any gene: 8. The CDR3 protein is CASSGGSGGVNEQFF. CDR3 sequence (DNA): TGTGCCAGCAGTGGAGGTAGCGGGGGTGTAAATGAGCAGTTCTTC.

This clone has a single count. The V gene is TRBV7-8, the J gene TRBJ2-7; D gene uncertain. CDR1 and CDR2 (germline): SGHVS, FQNEAQ. Trimming stripped 0 bases from V and 4 bases from J, with 10 bases between. The CDR3 covers 14 residues. The CDR3 DNA reads as TGTGCCAGCAGCTTAGCGTACAGCCCGTACGAGCAGTACTTC. As protein: CASSLAYSPYEQYF.

In regard to this clone: The sample contains more than one DNA sequence encoding this CDR3. This chain joins TRBV27 and TRBJ2-2; TRBD2 aligns across 14 bases. J lost 4 bases, V lost 3 bases, and 1 base had no gene match. Germline values: CDR1 MNHEY, CDR2 SMNVEV (reference sequence). The CDR3 contains 16 residues. The CDR3 region has the DNA TGTGCCAGCAGTTTGGGACTAGCGGGGGTCACCGGGGAGCTGTTTTTT. Amino acid sequence: CASSLGLAGVTGELFF.

The chain joins TRBV2 to TRBJ1-2, with D possibly TRBD1 on 6 matching bases. CDR3 length: 15 amino acids. Deletions cut 2 bases from V and 3 bases from J, with 13 bases between. Germline V gene lookup returns CDR1 SNHLY and CDR2 FYNNEI. In DNA form, the CDR3 reads TGTGCCAGCAGTGAAAGTTACAGGGCGGACTATGGCTACACCTTC. Its translation is CASSESYRADYGYTF.

The rearrangement uses TRBV7-9 and TRBJ1-5; 7 nucleotides align to TRBD1. The CDR3 is 14 amino acids. V dropped 6 bases and J dropped 9; count of bases not matched to a gene: 11. CDR1 and CDR2 from the germline V gene are SEHNR and FQNEAQ (reference sequence). CDR3 coding DNA: TGTGCCAGCAGAGATACAGGGGTGAAATGGCCCCAGCATTTT. Encoded protein: CASRDTGVKWPQHF.

J is TRBJ1-4 and V is TRBV7-9, with no clear D. CDR1 and CDR2 (germline): SEHNR, FQNEAQ (reference sequence). V was trimmed by 4 bases and J by 7 bases, leaving 10 bases between them. The CDR3 spans 13 residues. In DNA form, the CDR3 reads TGTGCCAGCAGCTCCACGGAGGGTGAAAAACTGTTTTTT. Protein product: CASSSTEGEKLFF.

The J gene is TRBJ2-5, the V gene TRBV5-1, with D possibly matching TRBD1 (6 bases). Trimming pared 6 bases from V and 0 bases from J, leaving 18 bases between. This CDR3 is built from 16 residues. Germline loops: CDR1 SGHRS, CDR2 YFSETQ. In DNA form, the CDR3 reads TGCGCCAGCATGCTCCTGGGGACACTCCACCAAGAGACCCAGTACTTC. Translated, it gives CASMLLGTLHQETQYF.

The chain recombines TRBV19 with TRBJ2-7; 8 nucleotides agree with TRBD2. This CDR3 has 14 amino acids. V lost 3 bases to trimming and J lost 2 bases; unmatched junction nucleotides: 3. CDR1 and CDR2 (germline): LNHDA, SQIVND (reference sequence). This CDR3 is CASSIGTSAYEQYF. CDR3 coding DNA: TGTGCCAGTAGTATCGGGACTAGTGCCTACGAGCAGTACTTC. Using reference TRBV19 and TRBJ2-7 for the parts outside the CDR3, the full variable domain is DGGITQSPKYLFRKEGQNVTLSCEQNLNHDAMYWYRQDPGQGLRLIYYSQIVNDFQKGDIAEGYSVSREKKESFPLTVTSAQKNPTAFYLCASSIGTSAYEQYFGPGTRLTVT.